The sequence of this T cell receptor beta chain was determined in a study of blood T cell repertoires in COVID-19. This CDR3 is built from 15 residues. Trimming removed 1 base from V and 6 bases from J, with 12 bases in between. CDR1 is LGHNA, CDR2 YNFKEQ, per germline. Clones were read by immunoSEQ multiplex PCR, and TCRdb kept only the in-frame ones, dropping some. There are hundreds of thousands of clones in the sample; 80% to 90% occur only once, and 1% lies in the top ten. Membership in each cohort depended on participant-reported clinical history. This clonotype was sampled from a man in his late teens or twenties who had recovered from COVID-19. Material for sequencing was PBMCs or T cells enriched from blood (not recorded which). This sequence joins TRBV4-2 and TRBJ1-4; a possible D gene is TRBD1 (6 bases). CDR3 region: CASSQVTDSHEKLFF. CDR3 in DNA: TGTGCCAGCAGCCAAGTCACGGACAGCCATGAAAAACTGTTTTTT.